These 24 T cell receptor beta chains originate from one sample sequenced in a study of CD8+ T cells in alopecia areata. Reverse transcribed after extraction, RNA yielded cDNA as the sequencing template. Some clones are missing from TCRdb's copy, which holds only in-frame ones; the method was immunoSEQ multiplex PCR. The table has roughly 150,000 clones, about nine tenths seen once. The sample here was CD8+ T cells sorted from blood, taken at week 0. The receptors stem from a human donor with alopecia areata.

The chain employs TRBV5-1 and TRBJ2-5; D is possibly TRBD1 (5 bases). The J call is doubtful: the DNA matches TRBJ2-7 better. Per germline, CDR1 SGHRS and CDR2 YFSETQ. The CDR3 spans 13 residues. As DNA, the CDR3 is TGCGCCAGCAGCGCGACAGATTCCTACGAGCAGTACTTC. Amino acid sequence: CASSATDSYEQYF.

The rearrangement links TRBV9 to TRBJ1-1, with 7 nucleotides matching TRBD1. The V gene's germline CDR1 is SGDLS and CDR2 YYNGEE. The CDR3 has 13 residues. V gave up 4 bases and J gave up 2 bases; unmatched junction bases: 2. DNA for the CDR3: TGTGCCAGCAGCACAGGGGCCAACACTGAAGCTTTCTTT. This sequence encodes CASSTGANTEAFF. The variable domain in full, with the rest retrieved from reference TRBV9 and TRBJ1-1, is DSGVTQTPKHLITATGQRVTLRCSPRSGDLSVYWYQQSLDQGLQFLIQYYNGEERAKGNILERFSAQQFPDLHSELNLSSLELGDSALYFCASSTGANTEAFFGQGTRLTVV.

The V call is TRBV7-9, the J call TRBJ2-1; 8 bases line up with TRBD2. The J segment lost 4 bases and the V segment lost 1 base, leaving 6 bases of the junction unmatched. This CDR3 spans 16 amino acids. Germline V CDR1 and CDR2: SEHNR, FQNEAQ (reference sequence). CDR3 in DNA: TGTGCCAGCAGCTTAGATATTACTAGCGGTTACAATGAGCAGTTCTTC. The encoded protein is CASSLDITSGYNEQFF.

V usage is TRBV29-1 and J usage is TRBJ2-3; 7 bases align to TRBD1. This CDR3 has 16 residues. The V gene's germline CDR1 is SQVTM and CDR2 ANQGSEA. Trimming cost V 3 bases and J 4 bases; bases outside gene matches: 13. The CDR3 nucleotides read TGCAGCGTTGATGTGGGCGCAGGGGGAAGGTCAGATACGCAGTATTTT. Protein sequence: CSVDVGAGGRSDTQYF.

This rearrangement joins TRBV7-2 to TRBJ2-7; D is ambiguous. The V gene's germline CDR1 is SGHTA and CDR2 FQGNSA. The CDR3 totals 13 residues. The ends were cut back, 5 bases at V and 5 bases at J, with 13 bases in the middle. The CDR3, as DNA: TGTGCCAGCAGCCCAAAGGTGCAGGACGAGCAGTACTTC. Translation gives CASSPKVQDEQYF.

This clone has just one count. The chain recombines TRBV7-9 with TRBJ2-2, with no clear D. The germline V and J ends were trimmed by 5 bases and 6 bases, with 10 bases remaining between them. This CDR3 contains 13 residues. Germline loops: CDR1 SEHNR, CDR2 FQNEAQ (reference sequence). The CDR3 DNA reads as TGTGCCAGCAGCCCCCCGGCCGCCGGGGAGCTGTTTTTT. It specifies CASSPPAAGELFF.

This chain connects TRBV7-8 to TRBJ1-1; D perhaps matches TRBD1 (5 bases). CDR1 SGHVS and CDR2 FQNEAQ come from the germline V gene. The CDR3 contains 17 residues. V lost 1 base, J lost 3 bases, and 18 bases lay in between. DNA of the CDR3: TGTGCCAGCAGCTTAGAGGTGGTATGGCAGGGCGACACTGAAGCTTTCTTT. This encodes CASSLEVVWQGDTEAFF.

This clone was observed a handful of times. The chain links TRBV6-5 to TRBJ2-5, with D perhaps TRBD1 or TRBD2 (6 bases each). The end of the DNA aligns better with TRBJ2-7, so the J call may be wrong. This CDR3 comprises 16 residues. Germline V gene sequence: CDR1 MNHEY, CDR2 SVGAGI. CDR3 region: CASSYSSGGGPYEQYF. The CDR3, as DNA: TGTGCCAGCAGTTACTCGAGCGGAGGGGGACCCTACGAGCAGTACTTC.

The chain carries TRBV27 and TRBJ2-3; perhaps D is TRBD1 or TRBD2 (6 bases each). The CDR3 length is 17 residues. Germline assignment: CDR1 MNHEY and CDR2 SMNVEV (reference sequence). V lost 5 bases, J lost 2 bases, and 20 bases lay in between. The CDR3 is CASSPTGGSLFTDTQYF. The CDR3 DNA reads TGTGCCAGCAGTCCTACCGGGGGCAGCTTATTCACAGATACGCAGTATTTT.

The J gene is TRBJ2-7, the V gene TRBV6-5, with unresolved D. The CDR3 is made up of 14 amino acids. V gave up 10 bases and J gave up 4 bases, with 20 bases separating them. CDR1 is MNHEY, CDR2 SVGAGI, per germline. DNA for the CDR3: TGTGCCAACCGGAAGGGTGATTCTGGGTACGAGCAGTACTTC. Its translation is CANRKGDSGYEQYF.

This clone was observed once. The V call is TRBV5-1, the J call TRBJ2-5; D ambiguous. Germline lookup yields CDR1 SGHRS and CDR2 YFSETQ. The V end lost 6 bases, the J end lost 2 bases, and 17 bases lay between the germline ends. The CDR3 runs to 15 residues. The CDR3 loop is CASTPFPQIQETQYF. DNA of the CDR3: TGCGCCAGCACTCCTTTCCCCCAGATACAAGAGACCCAGTACTTC.

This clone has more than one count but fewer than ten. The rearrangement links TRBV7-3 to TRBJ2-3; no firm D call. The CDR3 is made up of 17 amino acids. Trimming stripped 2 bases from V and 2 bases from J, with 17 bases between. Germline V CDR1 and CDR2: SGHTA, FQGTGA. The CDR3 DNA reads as TGTGCCAGCAGCTTAGGACCTTACGACGCAGACACAGATACGCAGTATTTT. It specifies CASSLGPYDADTDTQYF.

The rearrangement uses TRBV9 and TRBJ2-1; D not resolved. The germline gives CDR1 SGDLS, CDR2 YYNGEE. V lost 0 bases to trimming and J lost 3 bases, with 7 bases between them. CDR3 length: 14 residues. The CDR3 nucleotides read TGTGCCAGCAGCGTAGGGAGTAACTACAATGAGCAGTTCTTC. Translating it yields CASSVGSNYNEQFF.

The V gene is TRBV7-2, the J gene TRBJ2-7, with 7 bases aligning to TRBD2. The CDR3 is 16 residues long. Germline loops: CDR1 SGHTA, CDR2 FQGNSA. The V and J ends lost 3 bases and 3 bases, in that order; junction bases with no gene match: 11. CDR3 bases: TGTGCCAGCAGCTTCTACGAGTCGGGAGGTCTCTACGAGCAGTACTTC. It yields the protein CASSFYESGGLYEQYF.

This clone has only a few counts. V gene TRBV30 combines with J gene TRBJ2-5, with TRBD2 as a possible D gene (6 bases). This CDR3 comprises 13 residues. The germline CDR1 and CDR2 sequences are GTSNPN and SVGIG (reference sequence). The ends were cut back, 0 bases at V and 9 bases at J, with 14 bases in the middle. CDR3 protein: CAWSVVEGTPQYF. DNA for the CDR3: TGTGCCTGGAGTGTCGTGGAGGGGACCCCCCAGTACTTC.

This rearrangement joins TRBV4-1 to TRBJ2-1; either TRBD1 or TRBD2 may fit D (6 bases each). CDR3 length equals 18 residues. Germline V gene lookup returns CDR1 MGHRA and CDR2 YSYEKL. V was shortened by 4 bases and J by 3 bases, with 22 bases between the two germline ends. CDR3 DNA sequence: TGCGCCAGCAGCCCCCTGGAGGGGGGTCACGGCGACTACAATGAGCAGTTCTTC. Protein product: CASSPLEGGHGDYNEQFF.

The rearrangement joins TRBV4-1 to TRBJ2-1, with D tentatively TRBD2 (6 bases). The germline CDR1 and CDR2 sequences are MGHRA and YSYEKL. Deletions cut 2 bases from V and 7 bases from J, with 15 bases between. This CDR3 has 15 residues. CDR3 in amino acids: CASSQQVGLTNEQFF. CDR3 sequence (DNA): TGCGCCAGCAGCCAACAGGTGGGACTTACGAATGAGCAGTTCTTC.

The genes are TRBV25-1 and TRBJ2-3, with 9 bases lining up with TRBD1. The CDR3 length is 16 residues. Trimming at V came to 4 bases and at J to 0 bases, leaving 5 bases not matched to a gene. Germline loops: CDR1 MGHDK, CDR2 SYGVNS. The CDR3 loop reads CASSGRDRDSTDTQYF. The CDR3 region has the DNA TGTGCCAGCAGTGGCCGGGACAGGGACAGCACAGATACGCAGTATTTT.

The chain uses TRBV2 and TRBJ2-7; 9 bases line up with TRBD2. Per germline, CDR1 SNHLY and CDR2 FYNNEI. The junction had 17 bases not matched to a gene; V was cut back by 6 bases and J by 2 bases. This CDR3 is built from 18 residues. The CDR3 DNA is TGTGCCAGCAGCGAACCGGGACTAGCCTCCCTGGCCACCTACGAGCAGTACTTC. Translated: CASSEPGLASLATYEQYF.

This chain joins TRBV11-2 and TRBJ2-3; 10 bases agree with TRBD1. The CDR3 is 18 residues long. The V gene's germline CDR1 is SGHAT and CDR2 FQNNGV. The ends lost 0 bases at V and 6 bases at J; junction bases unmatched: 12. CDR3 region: CASSLDSLSGQGRDTQYF. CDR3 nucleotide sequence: TGTGCCAGCAGCTTAGACAGTTTGTCGGGACAGGGGCGGGATACGCAGTATTTT.

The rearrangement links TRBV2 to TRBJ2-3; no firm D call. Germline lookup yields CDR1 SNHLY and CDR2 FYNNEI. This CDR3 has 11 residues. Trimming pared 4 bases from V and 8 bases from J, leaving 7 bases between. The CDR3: CASSGFGTQYF. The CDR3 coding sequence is TGTGCCAGCAGTGGTTTTGGTACGCAGTATTTT.

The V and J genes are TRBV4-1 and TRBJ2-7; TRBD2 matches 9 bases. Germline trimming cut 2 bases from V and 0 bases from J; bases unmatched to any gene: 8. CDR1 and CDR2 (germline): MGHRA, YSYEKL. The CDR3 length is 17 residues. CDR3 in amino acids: CASSQFSPGLASYEQYF. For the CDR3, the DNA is TGCGCCAGCAGCCAATTTTCGCCGGGACTAGCCTCCTACGAGCAGTACTTC.

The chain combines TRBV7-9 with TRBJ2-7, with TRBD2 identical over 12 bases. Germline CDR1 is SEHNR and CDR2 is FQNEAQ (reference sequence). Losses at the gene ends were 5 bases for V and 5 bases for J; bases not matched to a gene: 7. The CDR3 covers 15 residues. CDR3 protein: CASSPGLAGLDEQYF. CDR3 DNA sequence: TGTGCCAGCAGCCCGGGACTAGCGGGTCTTGACGAGCAGTACTTC.

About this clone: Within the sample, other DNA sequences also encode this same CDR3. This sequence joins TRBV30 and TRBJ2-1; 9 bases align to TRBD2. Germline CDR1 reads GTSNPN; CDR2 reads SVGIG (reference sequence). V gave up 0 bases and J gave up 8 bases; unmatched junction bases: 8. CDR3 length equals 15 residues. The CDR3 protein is CAWSVPGGGAYEQFF. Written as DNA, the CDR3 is TGTGCCTGGAGTGTACCTGGCGGGGGGGCGTATGAGCAGTTCTTC. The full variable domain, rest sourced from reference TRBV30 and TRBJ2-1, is SQTIHQWPATLVQPVGSPLSLECTVEGTSNPNLYWYRQAAGRGLQLLFYSVGIGQISSEVPQNLSASRPQDRQFILSSKKLLLSDSGFYLCAWSVPGGGAYEQFFGPGTRLTVL.